The text below deals with one TCR beta chain. Its antigen is not known. The record originates from a study of Ad26.COV2.S vaccination and SARS-CoV-2 variants. TCRdb's table, derived via immunoSEQ multiplex PCR, lists solely in-frame clones and lacks some. The sample lists about 350,000 clones; about 91% were seen once. Study results and limitations: Compared with placebo recipients, vaccine recipients had higher spike-specific TCR breadth.

This specimen consisted of peripheral blood, obtained after recovery from COVID-19. This clonotype was sampled from a human donor who had recovered from COVID-19.

The CDR3 DNA reads TGTGCCAGCAGCCTCGACAGCCGAAATTCACCCCTCCACTTT. Protein: CASSLDSRNSPLHF. This chain connects TRBV11-2 to TRBJ1-6; D might be TRBD1 (5 bases). The CDR3 is 14 amino acids. V lost 5 bases and J lost 7, with 12 bases in between. CDR1 is SGHAT, CDR2 FQNNGV, per germline.